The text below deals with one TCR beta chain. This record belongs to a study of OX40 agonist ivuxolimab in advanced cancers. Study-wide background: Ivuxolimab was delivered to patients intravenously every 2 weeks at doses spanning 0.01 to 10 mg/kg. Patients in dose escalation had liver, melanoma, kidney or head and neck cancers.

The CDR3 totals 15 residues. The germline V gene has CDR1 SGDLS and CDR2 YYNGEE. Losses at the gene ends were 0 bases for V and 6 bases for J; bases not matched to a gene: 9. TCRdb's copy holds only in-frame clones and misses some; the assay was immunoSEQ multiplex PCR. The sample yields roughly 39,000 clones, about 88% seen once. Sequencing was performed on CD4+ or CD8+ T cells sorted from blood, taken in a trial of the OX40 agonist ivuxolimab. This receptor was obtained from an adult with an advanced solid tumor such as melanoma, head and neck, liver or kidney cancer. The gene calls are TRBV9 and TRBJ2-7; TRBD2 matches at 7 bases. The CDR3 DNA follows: TGTGCCAGCAGCGTAGCTGGCGTGGGGGGGTCCGAGCAGTACTTC. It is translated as CASSVAGVGGSEQYF.